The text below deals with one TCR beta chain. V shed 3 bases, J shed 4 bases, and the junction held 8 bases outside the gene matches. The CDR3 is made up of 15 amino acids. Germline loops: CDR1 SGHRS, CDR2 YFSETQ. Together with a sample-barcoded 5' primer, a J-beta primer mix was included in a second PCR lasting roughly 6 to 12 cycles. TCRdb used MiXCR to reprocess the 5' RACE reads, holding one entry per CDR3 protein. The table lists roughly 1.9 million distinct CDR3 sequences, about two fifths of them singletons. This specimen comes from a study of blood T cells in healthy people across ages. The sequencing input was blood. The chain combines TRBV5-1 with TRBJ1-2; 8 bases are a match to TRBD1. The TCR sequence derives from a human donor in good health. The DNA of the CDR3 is TGCGCCAGCAGCTCCCCGGACAGGGCATCCTATGGCTACACCTTC. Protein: CASSSPDRASYGYTF.